The 15 T cell receptor beta chains below were found in one sample sequenced in a study of regulatory T cells in long-lasting Graves disease. Time point specified: newly diagnosed GD, antithyroid drugs for less than 3 months. PBMCs provided the RNA from which the TCR library was made. Building of the TCR beta libraries involved iRepertoire HTBI primers and Arm-PCR of CDR3 regions. A single record per CDR3 protein comes from TCRdb applying MiXCR to the multiplex PCR reads. The sample contains hundreds of thousands of distinct CDR3 sequences, about 16% of which appear only once. This same sample was also taken into another study, of T cells in Graves' hyperthyroidism and ophthalmopathy.

Sequences were derived from peripheral blood mononuclear cells (PBMCs), sampled at new diagnosis, from a patient treated with antithyroid drugs. These receptors all stem from a young man with Graves disease.

This clonotype has ten or more counts. This chain connects TRBV5-6 to TRBJ2-5; 8 positions agree with TRBD1. The CDR3 covers 14 residues. Looked up from germline, CDR1 is SGHDT and CDR2 is YYEEEE. V trimming: 1 base; J trimming: 4 bases; junction bases outside the gene matches: 3. The CDR3 reads CASSLKTGVETQYF. In DNA form, the CDR3 reads TGTGCCAGCAGCTTGAAGACAGGGGTAGAGACCCAGTACTTC.

This clonotype is a singleton in its sample. A much bigger clone sits one base away, suggesting this may be a read error. The genes are TRBV12-5 and TRBJ2-7, with 7 bases that match TRBD1. V shed 5 bases and J 7 bases; nucleotides not matched to a gene: 14. The CDR3 is 15 residues long. Looked up from germline, CDR1 is LGHNT and CDR2 is FRNRAP. This chain's CDR3 is CASGPGTASYNEQYF. The CDR3 DNA reads TGTGCTAGTGGTCCGGGGACAGCGTCCTACAATGAGCAGTACTTC.

The CDR3: CASSIFDGGTGDEETEAFF. The CDR3 nucleotides are TGTGCCAGTAGTATCTTCGACGGGGGGACAGGGGATGAGGAAACTGAAGCTTTCTTT. V is TRBV19 and J is TRBJ1-1, with 10 bases aligning to TRBD1. From germline, CDR1 is LNHDA and CDR2 SQIVND (reference sequence). The CDR3 is 19 residues long. With V trimmed by 3 bases and J by 5 bases, 18 bases remained unmatched. Full variable domain (rest looked up from reference TRBV19 and TRBJ1-1): DGGITQSPKYLFRKEGQNVTLSCEQNLNHDAMYWYRQDPGQGLRLIYYSQIVNDFQKGDIAEGYSVSREKKESFPLTVTSAQKNPTAFYLCASSIFDGGTGDEETEAFFGQGTRLTVV.

This clonotype was seen repeatedly, ten times or more. The CDR3 protein is CASSLHGTDTQYF. DNA for the CDR3: TGTGCCAGCAGCTTGCACGGCACAGATACGCAGTATTTT. V usage is TRBV11-3 and J usage is TRBJ2-3, with no clear D. Germline CDR1 is SGHNT and CDR2 is YENEEA. The germline V and J ends were trimmed by 3 bases and 1 base, with 5 bases remaining between them. The CDR3 extends over 13 amino acids.

In its sample, this clonotype was seen many times. The chain has TRBV20-1 and TRBJ2-1; 10 bases fit TRBD1. The germline gives CDR1 DFQATT, CDR2 SNEGSKA (reference sequence). The V and J ends lost 3 bases and 8 bases, in that order; junction bases with no gene match: 7. The CDR3 length is 14 residues. CDR3 nucleotides: TGCAGTGCTAGGTCTGGACAGGGGGTTTATGAGCAGTTCTTC. Its protein is CSARSGQGVYEQFF.

The sample holds many counts of this clonotype. This chain connects TRBV12-3 or TRBV12-4 to TRBJ2-4; 12 bases map to TRBD2. The length of the CDR3 is 16 residues. V shed 3 bases and J 9 bases; nucleotides not matched to a gene: 9. This CDR3 is CASSFFQASGRGIQYF. CDR3 nucleotide sequence: TGTGCCAGCAGTTTCTTCCAGGCTAGCGGGAGGGGCATTCAGTACTTC.

In this sample, this clonotype turned up many times. This sequence joins TRBV20-1 and TRBJ1-1; D is undetermined. Germline CDR1 reads DFQATT; CDR2 reads SNEGSKA (reference sequence). The CDR3 covers 13 residues. The ends were cut back, 5 bases at V and 4 bases at J, with 14 bases in the middle. The CDR3 here is CSASDPILTEAFF. CDR3 sequence (DNA): TGCAGTGCTTCCGATCCTATCCTCACTGAAGCTTTCTTT.

This clonotype was seen a few times. The rearrangement uses TRBV24-1 and TRBJ1-1; D perhaps matches TRBD1 (6 bases). Trimming cost V 5 bases and J 5 bases, with 11 bases left between them. Germline CDR1 KGHDR, CDR2 SFDVKD. There are 13 residues in the CDR3. The CDR3 nucleotides are TGTGCCACCAGTGCAGGGGTTCGGACTGAAGCTTTCTTT. It yields the protein CATSAGVRTEAFF.

As regards this clonotype: This could be a read error, since a much larger clone is one nucleotide away. This rearrangement joins TRBV20-1 to TRBJ2-1, with D possibly called TRBD1 or TRBD2 (5 bases each). V was clipped by 6 bases and J by 8 bases, with 17 bases between them. Germline values: CDR1 DFQATT, CDR2 SNEGSKA (reference sequence). The CDR3 covers 13 residues. CDR3 amino acids: CSAPTHTGHEQFF. Here the CDR3 DNA reads TGCAGTGCCCCCACCCACACGGGGCATGAGCAGTTCTTC.

This clonotype appeared many times. The chain combines TRBV2 with TRBJ2-7; 7 bases are shared with TRBD1. Germline CDR1 is SNHLY and CDR2 is FYNNEI. This CDR3 spans 13 amino acids. V lost 4 bases, J lost 6 bases, and 6 bases stayed unmatched. As DNA, the CDR3 is TGTGCCAGCAGTGGGGACAGTCAGCTCGAGCAGTACTTC. It codes for CASSGDSQLEQYF.

The chain recombines TRBV15 with TRBJ1-4; D is possibly TRBD1 (6 bases). CDR3 length equals 12 residues. V was trimmed by 8 bases and J by 5 bases, leaving 9 bases between them. The germline CDR1 and CDR2 sequences are LNHNV and YYDKDF (reference sequence). Here the CDR3 DNA reads TGTGCCACCGAGGGGGAAAATGAAAAACTGTTTTTT. Its translation is CATEGENEKLFF.

This clonotype was observed at least ten times. The rearrangement joins TRBV11-2 to TRBJ2-7, with D possibly being TRBD1 or TRBD2 (5 bases each). Looked up from germline, CDR1 is SGHAT and CDR2 is FQNNGV. V was cut by 4 bases and J by 2 bases, with 12 bases left in between. The CDR3 has 14 residues. The CDR3 sequence is CASSYRDGPYEQYF. The CDR3 bases are TGTGCCAGCAGCTACCGGGACGGCCCCTACGAGCAGTACTTC.

In its sample, this clonotype was seen many times. J is TRBJ2-3 and V is TRBV27; D may be TRBD1 or TRBD2 (5 bases each). Trimming took 6 bases from V and 4 from J, leaving 23 bases between them. The CDR3 is 17 amino acids. Germline V gene lookup returns CDR1 MNHEY and CDR2 SMNVEV (reference sequence). The CDR3 nucleotides are TGTGCCAGCAGGCCATGGGCAGGGACGGTAGAGGCAGATACGCAGTATTTT. Encoded protein: CASRPWAGTVEADTQYF.

This clonotype came up many times. V usage is TRBV3-1 and J usage is TRBJ1-1; D remains ambiguous. Deletions cut 1 base from V and 4 bases from J, with 13 bases between. Germline assignment: CDR1 LGHDT and CDR2 YNNKEL (reference sequence). The CDR3 extends over 15 amino acids. CDR3 in DNA: TGTGCCAGCAGCCAAGGAAGTAGGGCAGGCACTGAAGCTTTCTTT. Protein product: CASSQGSRAGTEAFF.

As regards this clonotype: This likely stems from a read error, as it lies one base from a far larger clone. V gene TRBV24-1 combines with J gene TRBJ2-4; D unresolved. This CDR3 is built from 14 residues. CDR1 is KGHDR and CDR2 is SFDVKD in the germline V gene. The CDR3 sequence: CATSDFRVSNEQLF. The CDR3 nucleotides read TGTGCCACCAGTGATTTTAGAGTAAGCAATGAGCAGCTCTTC.